This T cell receptor (beta chain) was identified during a study of blood T cell repertoires in COVID-19. In the study overall: In each case, the material was cDNA or gDNA derived from T cells, B-cell-depleted T cells, or PBMCs.

This CDR3 contains 15 residues. Germline V CDR1 and CDR2: SGHDT, YYEEEE. The V segment lost 4 bases and the J segment 8 bases; nucleotides outside the gene matches: 11. Seattle's enrolled individuals joined amid active infection and were then monitored longitudinally. In the authors' methods: Estimated nucleated cell counts came from reference gene primer amplification. Sequencing was performed with immunoSEQ multiplex PCR; in TCRdb, only in-frame clones are kept and a portion is missing. V and J calls and clone size are those listed in that table; D and trimming were worked out from the DNA. The sample consists of fewer than 200,000 clones, about four fifths of them appearing once.

The clonotype originates from a woman in her thirties or forties with COVID-19, enrolled during active disease. The source material was peripheral blood. This sequence joins TRBV5-6 and TRBJ2-1; 8 nucleotides match TRBD2. The DNA for the CDR3 is TGTGCCAGCAGCGATCCCCGGGAGGGCTTGGATGAGCAGTTCTTC. Amino acid sequence: CASSDPREGLDEQFF.